This is a list of T cell receptor beta chains from one sample in a study of identical twins. One entry per CDR3 protein results from TCRdb running MiXCR on the 5' RACE reads. This sample has 750,000 to 950,000 distinct CDR3 sequences; roughly 12% occur once, and the top ten carry roughly 1.6%. The data were also submitted as part of a second study, on yellow fever vaccine responses in identical twins.

Sequenced sample: PBMCs. These receptors were collected from a woman in her late teens or twenties in good health. CDR3s include the opening cysteine and the closing phenylalanine or tryptophan. Each record gives: CDR3 length, J gene, V gene, CDR3 protein.

17 TRBJ2-6 TRBV5-1 CASSLGALSSGANVLTF
15 TRBJ2-3 TRBV7-9 CASTATGTSTDTQYF
17 TRBJ2-5 TRBV4-1 CASSQPPDREFPETQYF
16 TRBJ2-1 TRBV5-1 CASSLMAAASYNEQFF
12 TRBJ2-5 TRBV29-1 CSFGGGGETQYF
15 TRBJ2-3 TRBV6-2/TRBV6-3 CASNPGLPWADTQYF
16 TRBJ2-5 TRBV27 CASSQTSGGAGKTQYF
14 TRBJ2-2 TRBV25-1 CASSENLNTGELFF
16 TRBJ2-5 TRBV11-2 CASSRALEVVRETQYF
15 TRBJ2-7 TRBV19 CASTPYPGESYEQYF
13 TRBJ2-1 TRBV12-3/TRBV12-4 CASRLASHNEQFF
19 TRBJ2-2 TRBV4-1 CASSHPPLGGGPNTGELFF
17 TRBJ2-6 TRBV11-2 CASKYTSDRAGANVLTF
15 TRBJ2-1 TRBV5-1 CASSPDDILGNEQFF
13 TRBJ1-5 TRBV6-5 CASSYSSMTEQHF
16 TRBJ2-7 TRBV5-1 CASSNTVGTGSYEQYF
15 - TRBV12-3/TRBV12-4 CASSLMGEGYNEQYF
17 TRBJ2-3 TRBV7-8 CASGRGGLAALRDTQYF
13 TRBJ1-2 TRBV2 CASSVQGKNGYTF
16 TRBJ2-3 TRBV9 CASSVTTSGTTDTQYF
14 TRBJ2-5 TRBV29-1 CSLRGSGGQETQYF
15 TRBJ2-3 TRBV4-2 CASSQDALAVDTQYF
14 TRBJ1-1 TRBV2 CASTTGGVNTEAFF
15 TRBJ2-2 TRBV25-1 CASSAPDRDTGELFF
13 TRBJ2-3 TRBV20-1 CSANQGSTDTQYF
16 TRBJ2-6 TRBV28 CASRNRAGSGANVLTF
14 TRBJ1-1 TRBV20-1 CSARDSRADTEAFF
15 TRBJ1-3 TRBV12-3/TRBV12-4 CACRGERGAGNTIYF
13 TRBJ1-2 TRBV12-3/TRBV12-4 CASSFGGGGGYTF
13 TRBJ1-4 TRBV29-1 CSVGGQLNEKLFF
14 TRBJ2-7 TRBV5-1 CASSGQGGTYEQYF
15 TRBJ1-4 TRBV7-6 CASSLGIATNEKLFF
11 TRBJ1-1 TRBV19 CASSIGAEAFF
14 TRBJ2-7 TRBV6-1 CASSLRSRGYEQYF
13 TRBJ2-7 TRBV29-1 CSVDLTGGYEQYF
13 TRBJ2-3 TRBV20-1 CSARQGAKDTQYF
16 TRBJ2-1 TRBV27 CASSLSASGVDNEQFF